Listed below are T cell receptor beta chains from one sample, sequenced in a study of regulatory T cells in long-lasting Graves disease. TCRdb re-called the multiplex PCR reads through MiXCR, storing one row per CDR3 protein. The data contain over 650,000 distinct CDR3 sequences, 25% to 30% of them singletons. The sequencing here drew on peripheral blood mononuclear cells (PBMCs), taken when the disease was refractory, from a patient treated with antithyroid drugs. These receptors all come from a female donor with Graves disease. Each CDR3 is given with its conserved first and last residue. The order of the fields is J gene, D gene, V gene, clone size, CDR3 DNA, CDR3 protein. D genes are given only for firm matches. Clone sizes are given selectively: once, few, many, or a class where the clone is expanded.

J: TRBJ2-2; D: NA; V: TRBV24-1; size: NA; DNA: TGTGCCCCAGAACACATAACGGGTCCTGACACCGGGGAGCTGTTTTTT; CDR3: CAPEHITGPDTGELFF
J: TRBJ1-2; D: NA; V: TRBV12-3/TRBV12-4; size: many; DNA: TGTGCCAGCAGTTACGGGTCCCTCTATGGCTACACCTTC; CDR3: CASSYGSLYGYTF
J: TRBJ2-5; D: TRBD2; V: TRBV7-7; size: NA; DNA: TGTGCCAGCAGCCCTTCTAGCGGGGCCCAAGAGACCCAGTACTTC; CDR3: CASSPSSGAQETQYF
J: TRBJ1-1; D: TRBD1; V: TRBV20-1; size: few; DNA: TGCAGTGCTAGCCCTCTCCGGGACAGGGGAGAGGGCACTGAAGCTTTCTTT; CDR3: CSASPLRDRGEGTEAFF
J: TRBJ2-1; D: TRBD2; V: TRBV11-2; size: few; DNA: TGTGCCAGCAGCTTTGCCCCGGTCCTAGCGGGGTACAATGAGCAGTTCTTC; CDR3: CASSFAPVLAGYNEQFF
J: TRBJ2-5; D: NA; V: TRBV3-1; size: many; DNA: TGTGCCAGCAGCCATAGGACAGCTGATCAAGAGACCCAGTACTTC; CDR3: CASSHRTADQETQYF
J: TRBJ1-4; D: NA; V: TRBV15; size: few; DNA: TGTGCCACCAGCAGAGAGAGGGTGCCTAATGAAAAACTGTTTTTT; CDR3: CATSRERVPNEKLFF
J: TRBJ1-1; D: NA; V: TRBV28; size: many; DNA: TGTGCCAGCAGTCTGATGGGGCTGAACACTGAAGCTTTCTTT; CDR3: CASSLMGLNTEAFF
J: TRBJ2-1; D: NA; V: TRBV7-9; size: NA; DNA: TGTGCCAGCAGCTCGGACGACAATGAGCAGTTCTTC; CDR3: CASSSDDNEQFF
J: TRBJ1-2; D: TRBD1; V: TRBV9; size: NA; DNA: TGTGCCAGCAGTCTCGGGACAGGGGGTTTGCATGGCTACACCTTC; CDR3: CASSLGTGGLHGYTF
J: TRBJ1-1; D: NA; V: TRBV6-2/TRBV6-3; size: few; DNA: TGTGCCAGCAGTTACCGCAGCCCGAACACTGAAGCTTTCTTT; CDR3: CASSYRSPNTEAFF
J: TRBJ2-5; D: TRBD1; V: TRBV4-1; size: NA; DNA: TGCGCCAGCAGCCAAGATAAAGGGGACAGGGGGCGAGAGACCCAGTACTTC; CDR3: CASSQDKGDRGRETQYF
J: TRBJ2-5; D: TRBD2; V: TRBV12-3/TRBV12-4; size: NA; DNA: TGTGCCAGCAGTTTATGGGTCTCCGCTAGCGGGTTTCAAGAGACCCAGTACTTC; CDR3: CASSLWVSASGFQETQYF
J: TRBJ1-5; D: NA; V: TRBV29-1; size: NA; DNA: TGCAGCGTTGGCCAAAGCAATGGTCAGCCCCAGCATTTT; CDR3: CSVGQSNGQPQHF
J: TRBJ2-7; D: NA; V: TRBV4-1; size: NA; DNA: TGCGCCAGCAGCCAGGTCGGGATATCCCCTTACGAGCAGTACTTC; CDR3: CASSQVGISPYEQYF
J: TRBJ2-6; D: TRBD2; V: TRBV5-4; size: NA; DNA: TGTGCCAGCAGCCCGGGGGGGGCTGGGGCCAACGTCCTGACTTTC; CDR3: CASSPGGAGANVLTF
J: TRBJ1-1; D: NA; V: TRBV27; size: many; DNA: TGTGCCAGCAGTTCACGGACGAATTGGGGTACTGAAGCTTTCTTT; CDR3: CASSSRTNWGTEAFF
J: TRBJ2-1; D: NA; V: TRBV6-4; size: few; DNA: TGTGCCAGCAGTTCCCGGAGGGACCAGGAGCAGTTCTTC; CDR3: CASSSRRDQEQFF
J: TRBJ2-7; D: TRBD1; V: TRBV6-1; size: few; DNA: TGTGCCAGCATTCGCATAGCCGGGACAGGCAACTACGAGCAGTACTTC; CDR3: CASIRIAGTGNYEQYF
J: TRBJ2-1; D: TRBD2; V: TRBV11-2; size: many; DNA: TGTGCCAGCAGCTTAGCTAGCGGGCCCTACAATGAGCAGTTCTTC; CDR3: CASSLASGPYNEQFF
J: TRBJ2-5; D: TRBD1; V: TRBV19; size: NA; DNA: TGTGCCAGTAGTACCGGGACAGGGTTACGTGAGACCCAGTACTTC; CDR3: CASSTGTGLRETQYF
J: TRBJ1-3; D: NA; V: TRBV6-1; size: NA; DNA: TGTGCCAGCAGTGACGGCAGGGAGGGAAACACCATATATTTT; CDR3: CASSDGREGNTIYF
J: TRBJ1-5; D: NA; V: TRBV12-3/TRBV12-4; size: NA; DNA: TGTGCCAGCAGAGAACAGAGTTATAGCAATCAGCCCCAGCATTTT; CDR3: CASREQSYSNQPQHF
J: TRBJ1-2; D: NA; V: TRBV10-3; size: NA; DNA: TGTGCCATCAGTGAGTCGAAAACTTCTAACTATGGCTACACCTTC; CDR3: CAISESKTSNYGYTF
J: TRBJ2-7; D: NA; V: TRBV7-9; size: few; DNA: TGTGCCAGCAGCACTGGGGGGGGGCGCCCCAACGAGCAGTACTTC; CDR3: CASSTGGGRPNEQYF
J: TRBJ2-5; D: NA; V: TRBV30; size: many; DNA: TGTGCCTGGAGTACGGGCCACCCGAGGCAGACCCAGTACTTC; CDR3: CAWSTGHPRQTQYF
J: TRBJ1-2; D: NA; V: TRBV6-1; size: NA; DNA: TGTGCCAGCAGTGAATCAGGGACTCGCTATGGCTACACCTTC; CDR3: CASSESGTRYGYTF
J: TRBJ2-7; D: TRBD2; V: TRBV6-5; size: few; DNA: TGTGCCAGCAGTTACCTGATGATGGCTAGCGGGAGGTACGAGCAGTACTTC; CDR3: CASSYLMMASGRYEQYF
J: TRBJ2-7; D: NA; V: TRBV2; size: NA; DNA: TGTGCCAGCAGAACTGCTACCTACGAGCAGTACTTC; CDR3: CASRTATYEQYF
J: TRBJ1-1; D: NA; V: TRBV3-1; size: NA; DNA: TGTGCCAGCAGCCAAAGTGCGCTGGGCGGCACTGAAGCTTTCTTT; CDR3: CASSQSALGGTEAFF
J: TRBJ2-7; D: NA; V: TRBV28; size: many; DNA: TGTGCCAGCGAACTCTACGAGCAGTACTTC; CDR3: CASELYEQYF
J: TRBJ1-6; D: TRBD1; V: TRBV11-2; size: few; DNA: TGTGCCAGCAGCATGGGGACAGGGGGAGACTCACCCCTCCACTTT; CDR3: CASSMGTGGDSPLHF
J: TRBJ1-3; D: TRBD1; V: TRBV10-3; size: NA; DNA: TGTGCCATCAGCAGGGACAGAGCCACCTCTGGAAACACCATATATTTT; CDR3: CAISRDRATSGNTIYF
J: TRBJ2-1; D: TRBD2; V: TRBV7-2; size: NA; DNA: TGTGCCAGCAGCTTACGGGGCCCTAGCGGGGCCTCCTACAATGAGCAGTTCTTC; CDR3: CASSLRGPSGASYNEQFF
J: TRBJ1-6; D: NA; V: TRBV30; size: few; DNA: TGTGCCCTGATTTCCGGGAATAATTCACCCCTCCACTTT; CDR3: CALISGNNSPLHF
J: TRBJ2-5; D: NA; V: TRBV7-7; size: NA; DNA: TGTGCCAGCAGCTTACTTCGCGGGGACCAAGAGACCCAGTACTTC; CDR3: CASSLLRGDQETQYF
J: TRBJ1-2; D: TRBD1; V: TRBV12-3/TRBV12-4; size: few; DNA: TGTGCCAGCAGTTTGACAGGGAGAACTAACTATGGCTACACCTTC; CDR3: CASSLTGRTNYGYTF
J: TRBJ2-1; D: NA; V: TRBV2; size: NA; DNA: TGTGCCAGCAGTTGGACGGCGGGGAATGAGCAGTTCTTC; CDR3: CASSWTAGNEQFF
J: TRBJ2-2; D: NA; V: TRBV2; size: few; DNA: TGTGCCAGCAGAGTACTCTTGGGCACCGGGGAGCTGTTTTTT; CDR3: CASRVLLGTGELFF
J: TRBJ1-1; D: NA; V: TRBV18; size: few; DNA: TGTGCCAGCTCACCACTTTCAGGGCTTAACGCTGAAGCTTTCTTT; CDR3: CASSPLSGLNAEAFF
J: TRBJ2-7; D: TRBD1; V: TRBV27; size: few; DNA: TGTGCCAGCAGTCTCCGGGACAGGGCCTATACGGGCTACGAGCAGTACTTC; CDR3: CASSLRDRAYTGYEQYF
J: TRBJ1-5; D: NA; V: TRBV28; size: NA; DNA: TGTGCCAGCACCCTCGGCGCTCCCAATCAGCCCCAGCATTTT; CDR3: CASTLGAPNQPQHF
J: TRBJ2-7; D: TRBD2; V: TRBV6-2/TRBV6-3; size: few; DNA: TGTGCCAGCAGTGAACGCCGGGTACTAGCGGGAGACGACGAGCAGTACTTC; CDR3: CASSERRVLAGDDEQYF
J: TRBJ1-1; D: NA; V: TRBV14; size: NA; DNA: TGTGCCAGCGGCCAAGTAGGTGTGCCGGTCAGAAGGACTGAAGCTTTCTTT; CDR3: CASGQVGVPVRRTEAFF
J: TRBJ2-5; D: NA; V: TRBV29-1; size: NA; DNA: TGCAGCGGAGGGGAAATCGGAGAGACCCAGTACTTC; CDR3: CSGGEIGETQYF
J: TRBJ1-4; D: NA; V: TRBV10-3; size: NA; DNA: TGTGCCATCAGTGGGGGGCGTCGGACTAATGAAAAACTGTTTTTT; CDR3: CAISGGRRTNEKLFF
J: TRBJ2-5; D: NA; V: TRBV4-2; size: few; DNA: TGTGCCAGCAGCCAAGAAGGCATCAGGGGGGGTCGCCGTCTACAAGAGACCCAGTACTTC; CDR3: CASSQEGIRGGRRLQETQYF
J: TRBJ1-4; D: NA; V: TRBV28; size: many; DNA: TGTGCCAGCAGTTTTTTCGAAAAACTGTTTTTT; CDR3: CASSFFEKLFF
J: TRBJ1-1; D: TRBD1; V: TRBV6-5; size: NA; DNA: TGTGCCAGCAGTTACACACCGGGACAGGGAGACACTGAAGCTTTCTTT; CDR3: CASSYTPGQGDTEAFF
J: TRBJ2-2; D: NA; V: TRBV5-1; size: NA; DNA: TGCGCCAGCAGCTTCAGTCGGGGTTGGACCGGGGAGCTGTTTTTT; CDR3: CASSFSRGWTGELFF
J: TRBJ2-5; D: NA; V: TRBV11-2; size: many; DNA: TGTGCCAGCAGCTTAGACAGGGTGGAGGAGACCCAGTACTTC; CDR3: CASSLDRVEETQYF